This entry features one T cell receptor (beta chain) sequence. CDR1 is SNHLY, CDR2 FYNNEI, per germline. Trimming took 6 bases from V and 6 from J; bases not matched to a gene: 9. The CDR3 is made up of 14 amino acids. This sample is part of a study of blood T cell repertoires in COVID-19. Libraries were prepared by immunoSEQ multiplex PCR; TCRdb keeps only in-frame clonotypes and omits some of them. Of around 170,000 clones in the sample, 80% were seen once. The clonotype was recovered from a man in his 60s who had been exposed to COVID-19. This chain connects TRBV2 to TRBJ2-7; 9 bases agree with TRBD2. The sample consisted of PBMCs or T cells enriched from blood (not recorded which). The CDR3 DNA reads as TGTGCCAGCAGAGAGGGACTAGCTTCCCGCGAGCAGTACTTC. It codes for CASREGLASREQYF.